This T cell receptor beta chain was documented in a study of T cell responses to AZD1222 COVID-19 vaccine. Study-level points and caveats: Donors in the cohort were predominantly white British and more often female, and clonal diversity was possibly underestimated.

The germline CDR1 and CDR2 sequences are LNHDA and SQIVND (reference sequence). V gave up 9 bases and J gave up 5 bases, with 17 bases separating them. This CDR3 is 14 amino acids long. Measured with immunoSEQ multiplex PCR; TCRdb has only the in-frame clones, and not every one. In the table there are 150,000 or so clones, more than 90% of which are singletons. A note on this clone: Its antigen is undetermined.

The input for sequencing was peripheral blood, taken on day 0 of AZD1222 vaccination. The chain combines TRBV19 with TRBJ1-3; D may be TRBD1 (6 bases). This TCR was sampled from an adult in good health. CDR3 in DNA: TGTGCCAGCCTGAATGAGGGGGGGAGAAACACCATATATTTT. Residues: CASLNEGGRNTIYF.